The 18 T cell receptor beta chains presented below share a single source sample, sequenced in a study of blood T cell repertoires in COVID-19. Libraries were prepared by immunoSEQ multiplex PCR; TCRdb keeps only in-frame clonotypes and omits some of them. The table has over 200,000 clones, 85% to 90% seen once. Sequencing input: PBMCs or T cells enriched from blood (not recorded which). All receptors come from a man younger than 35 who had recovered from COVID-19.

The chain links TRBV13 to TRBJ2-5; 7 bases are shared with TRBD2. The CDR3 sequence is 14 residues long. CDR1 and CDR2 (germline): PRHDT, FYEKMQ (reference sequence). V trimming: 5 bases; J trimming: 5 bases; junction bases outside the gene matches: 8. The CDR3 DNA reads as TGTGCCAGCAGCCCATGGACTAGTAGGGAGACCCAGTACTTC. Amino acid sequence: CASSPWTSRETQYF. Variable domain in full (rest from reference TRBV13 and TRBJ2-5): AAGVIQSPRHLIKEKRETATLKCYPIPRHDTVYWYQQGPGQDPQFLISFYEKMQSDKGSIPDRFSAQQFSDYHSELNMSSLELGDSALYFCASSPWTSRETQYFGPGTRLLVL.

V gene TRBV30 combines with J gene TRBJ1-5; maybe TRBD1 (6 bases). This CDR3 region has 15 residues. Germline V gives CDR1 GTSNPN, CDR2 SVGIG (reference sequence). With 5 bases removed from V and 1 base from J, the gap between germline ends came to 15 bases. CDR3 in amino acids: CAWGTGTSSNQPQHF. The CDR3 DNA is TGTGCCTGGGGTACAGGGACATCGAGCAATCAGCCCCAGCATTTT.

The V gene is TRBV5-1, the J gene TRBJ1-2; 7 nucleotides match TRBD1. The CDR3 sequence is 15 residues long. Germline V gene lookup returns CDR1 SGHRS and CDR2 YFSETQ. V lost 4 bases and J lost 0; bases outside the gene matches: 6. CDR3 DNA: TGCGCCAGCAGCCCGGGGGACAGCCCTAACTATGGCTACACCTTC. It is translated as CASSPGDSPNYGYTF.

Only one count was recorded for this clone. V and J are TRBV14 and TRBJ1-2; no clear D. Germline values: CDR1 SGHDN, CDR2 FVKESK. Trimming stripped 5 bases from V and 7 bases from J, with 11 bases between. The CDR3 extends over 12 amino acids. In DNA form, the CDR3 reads TGTGCCAGCAGCTATAGCGGTAGTGGCTACACCTTC. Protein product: CASSYSGSGYTF.

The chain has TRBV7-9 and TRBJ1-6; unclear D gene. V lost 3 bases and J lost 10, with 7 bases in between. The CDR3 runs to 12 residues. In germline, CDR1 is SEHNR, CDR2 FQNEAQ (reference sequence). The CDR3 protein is CASSLSGSPLHF. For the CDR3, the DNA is TGTGCCAGCAGCTTGAGCGGATCACCCCTCCACTTT.

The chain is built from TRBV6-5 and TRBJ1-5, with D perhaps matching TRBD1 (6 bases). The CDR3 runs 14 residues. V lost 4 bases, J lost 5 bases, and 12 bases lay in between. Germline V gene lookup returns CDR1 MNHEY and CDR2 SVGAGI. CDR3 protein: CASSFVQGDQPQHF. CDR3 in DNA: TGTGCCAGCAGTTTCGTACAGGGCGATCAGCCCCAGCATTTT.

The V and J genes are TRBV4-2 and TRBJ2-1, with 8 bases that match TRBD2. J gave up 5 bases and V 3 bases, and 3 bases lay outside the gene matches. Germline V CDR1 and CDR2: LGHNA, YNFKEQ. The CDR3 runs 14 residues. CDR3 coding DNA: TGTGCCAGCAGCCATCGGGGGGGAAACAATGAGCAGTTCTTC. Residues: CASSHRGGNNEQFF.

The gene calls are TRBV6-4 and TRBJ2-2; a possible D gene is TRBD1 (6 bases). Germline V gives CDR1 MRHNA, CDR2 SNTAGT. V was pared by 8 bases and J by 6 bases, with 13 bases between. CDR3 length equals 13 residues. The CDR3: CASRAGDAGELFF. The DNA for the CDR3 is TGTGCCAGCCGGGCAGGGGATGCCGGGGAGCTGTTTTTT.

Written as DNA, the CDR3 is TGTGCCAGCAGGGGAACAGGGGGCACCTCTGGAAACACCATATATTTT. This codes for CASRGTGGTSGNTIYF. The rearrangement joins TRBV25-1 to TRBJ1-3; 9 bases line up with TRBD1. The CDR3 sequence is 16 residues long. Germline V CDR1 and CDR2: MGHDK, SYGVNS. V lost 6 bases to trimming and J lost 0 bases; unmatched junction nucleotides: 6.

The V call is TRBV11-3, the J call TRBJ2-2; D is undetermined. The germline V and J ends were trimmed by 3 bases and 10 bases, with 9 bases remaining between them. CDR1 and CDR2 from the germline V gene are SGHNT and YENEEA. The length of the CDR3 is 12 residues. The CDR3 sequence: CASSFSGLELFF. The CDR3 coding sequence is TGTGCCAGCAGCTTCTCCGGGTTGGAGCTGTTTTTT. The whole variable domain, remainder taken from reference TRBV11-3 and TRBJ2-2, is EAGVVQSPRYKIIEKKQPVAFWCNPISGHNTLYWYLQNLGQGPELLIRYENEEAVDDSQLPKDRFSAERLKGVDSTLKIQPAELGDSAVYLCASSFSGLELFFGEGSRLTVL.

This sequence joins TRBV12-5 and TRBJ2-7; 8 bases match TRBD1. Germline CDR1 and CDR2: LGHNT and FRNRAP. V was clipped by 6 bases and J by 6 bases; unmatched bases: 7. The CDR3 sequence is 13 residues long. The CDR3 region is CASGATQGGEQYF. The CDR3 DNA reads TGTGCTAGTGGAGCTACACAGGGGGGCGAGCAGTACTTC.

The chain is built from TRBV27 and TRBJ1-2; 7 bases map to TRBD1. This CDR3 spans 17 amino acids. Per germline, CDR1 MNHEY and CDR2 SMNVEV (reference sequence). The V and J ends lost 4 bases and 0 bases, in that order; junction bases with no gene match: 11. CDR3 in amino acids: CASSSRLTGRPNYGYTF. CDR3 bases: TGTGCCAGCAGTTCCCGACTGACAGGGCGGCCTAACTATGGCTACACCTTC.

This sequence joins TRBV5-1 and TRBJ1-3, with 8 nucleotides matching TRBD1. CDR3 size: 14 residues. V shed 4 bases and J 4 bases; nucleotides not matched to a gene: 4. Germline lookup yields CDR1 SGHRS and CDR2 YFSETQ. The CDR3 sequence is CASSRTGQGNTIYF. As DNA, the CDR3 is TGCGCCAGCAGCCGGACAGGGCAAGGAAACACCATATATTTT.

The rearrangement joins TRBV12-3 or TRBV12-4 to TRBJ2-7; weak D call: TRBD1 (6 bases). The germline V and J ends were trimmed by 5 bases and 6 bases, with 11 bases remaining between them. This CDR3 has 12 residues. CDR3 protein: CASSPRTAEQYF. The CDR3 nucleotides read TGTGCCAGCAGTCCTCGGACAGCCGAGCAGTACTTC.

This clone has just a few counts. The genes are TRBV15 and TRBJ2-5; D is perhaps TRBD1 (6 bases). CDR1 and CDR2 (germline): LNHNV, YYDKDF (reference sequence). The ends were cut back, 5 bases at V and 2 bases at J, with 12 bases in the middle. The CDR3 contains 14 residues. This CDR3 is CATSVRDIQETQYF. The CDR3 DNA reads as TGTGCCACCAGCGTCCGGGACATTCAAGAGACCCAGTACTTC.

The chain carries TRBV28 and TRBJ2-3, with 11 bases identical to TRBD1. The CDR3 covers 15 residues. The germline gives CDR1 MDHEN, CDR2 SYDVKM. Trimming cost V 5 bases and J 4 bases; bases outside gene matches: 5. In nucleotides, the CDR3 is TGTGCCAGCAGTAAAGGGACAGGGGGGCCAGATACGCAGTATTTT. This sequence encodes CASSKGTGGPDTQYF.

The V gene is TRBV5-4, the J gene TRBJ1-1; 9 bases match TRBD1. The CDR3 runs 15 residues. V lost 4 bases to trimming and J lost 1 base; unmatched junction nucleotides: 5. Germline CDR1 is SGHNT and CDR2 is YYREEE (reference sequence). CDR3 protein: CASSPGTGQNTEAFF. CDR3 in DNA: TGTGCCAGCAGCCCGGGGACAGGGCAGAACACTGAAGCTTTCTTT. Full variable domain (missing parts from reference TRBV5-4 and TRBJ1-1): ETGVTQSPTHLIKTRGQQVTLRCSSQSGHNTVSWYQQALGQGPQFIFQYYREEENGRGNFPPRFSGLQFPNYSSELNVNALELDDSALYLCASSPGTGQNTEAFFGQGTRLTVV.

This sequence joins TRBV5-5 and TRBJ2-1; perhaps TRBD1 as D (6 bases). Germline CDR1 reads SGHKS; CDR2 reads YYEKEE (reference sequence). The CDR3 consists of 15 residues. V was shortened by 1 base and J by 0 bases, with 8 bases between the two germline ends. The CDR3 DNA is TGTGCCAGCAGCTTGCAGGGGAGCTCCTACAATGAGCAGTTCTTC. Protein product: CASSLQGSSYNEQFF.